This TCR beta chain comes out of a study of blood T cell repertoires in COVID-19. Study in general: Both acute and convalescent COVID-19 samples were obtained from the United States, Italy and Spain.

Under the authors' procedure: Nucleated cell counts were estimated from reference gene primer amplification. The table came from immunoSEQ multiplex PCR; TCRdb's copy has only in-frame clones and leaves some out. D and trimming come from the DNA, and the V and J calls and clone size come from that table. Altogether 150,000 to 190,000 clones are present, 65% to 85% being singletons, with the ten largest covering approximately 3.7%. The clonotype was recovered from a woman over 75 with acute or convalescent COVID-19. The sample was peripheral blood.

CDR3 residues: CASSPTGTGSGEQYF. Here the CDR3 DNA reads TGTGCCAGCAGCCCAACTGGGACAGGGTCGGGCGAGCAGTACTTC. The chain uses TRBV3-1 (or the pseudogene TRBV3-2) and TRBJ2-7, with 9 bases matching TRBD1. Trimming cost V 4 bases and J 6 bases; bases outside gene matches: 10. CDR1 is LGHDT, CDR2 YNNKEL, per germline (reference sequence). The CDR3 contains 15 residues.